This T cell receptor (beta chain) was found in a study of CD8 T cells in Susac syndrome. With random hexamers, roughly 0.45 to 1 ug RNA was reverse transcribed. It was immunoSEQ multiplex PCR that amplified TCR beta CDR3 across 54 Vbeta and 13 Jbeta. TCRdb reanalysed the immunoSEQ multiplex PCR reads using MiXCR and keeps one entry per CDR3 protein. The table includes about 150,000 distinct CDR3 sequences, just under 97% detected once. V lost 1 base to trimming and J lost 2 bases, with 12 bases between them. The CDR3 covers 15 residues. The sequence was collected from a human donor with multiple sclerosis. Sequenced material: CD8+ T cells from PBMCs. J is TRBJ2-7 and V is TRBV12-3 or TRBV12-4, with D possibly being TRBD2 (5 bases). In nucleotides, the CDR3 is TGTGCCAGCAGTTTAGGCGGACTTCACCCCTACGAGCAGTACTTC. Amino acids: CASSLGGLHPYEQYF.